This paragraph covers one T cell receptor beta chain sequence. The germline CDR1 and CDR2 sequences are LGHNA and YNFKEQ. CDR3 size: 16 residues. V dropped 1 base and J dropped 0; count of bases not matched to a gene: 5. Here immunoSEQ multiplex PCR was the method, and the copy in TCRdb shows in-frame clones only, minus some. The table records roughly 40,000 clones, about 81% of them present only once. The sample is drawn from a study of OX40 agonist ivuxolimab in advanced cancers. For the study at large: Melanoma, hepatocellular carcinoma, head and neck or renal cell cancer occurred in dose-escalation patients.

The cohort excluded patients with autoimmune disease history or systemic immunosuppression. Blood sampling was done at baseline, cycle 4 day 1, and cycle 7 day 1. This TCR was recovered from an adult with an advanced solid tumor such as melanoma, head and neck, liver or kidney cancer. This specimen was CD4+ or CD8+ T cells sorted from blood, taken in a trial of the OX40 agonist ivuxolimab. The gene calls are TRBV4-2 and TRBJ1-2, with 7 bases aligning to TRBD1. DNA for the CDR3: TGTGCCAGCAGCCAAGCCCACAGGGGAGCTAACTATGGCTACACCTTC. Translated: CASSQAHRGANYGYTF.